The 10 T cell receptor beta chains given below trace back to one sample, sequenced in a study of metastatic and nonmetastatic thyroid tumors. All patients were untreated before thyroid surgery. TCRdb re-analyzed the PCR reads using MiXCR. The sample consists of fewer than 16,000 clones, 24% of them appearing once. Sequencing was carried out using tumor tissue. The receptors here all came from a female donor with papillary thyroid cancer or a benign thyroid nodule (not recorded which). Some clones in this sample may be carry-over from other donors' samples.

The chain employs TRBV6-1 and TRBJ2-7; no reliable D call. The CDR3 is 12 residues long. Trimming removed 2 bases from V and 4 bases from J, with 6 bases in between. Germline values: CDR1 MNHNS, CDR2 SASEGT. CDR3 DNA: TGTGCCAGCAGTGAATCGAAGTACGAGCAGTACTTC. It yields the protein CASSESKYEQYF.

This clone was counted at least ten times. The genes are TRBV12-3 or TRBV12-4 and TRBJ1-5; a possible D gene is TRBD1 (6 bases). The V and J ends lost 5 bases and 9 bases respectively, with 14 bases between them. The CDR3 length is 13 residues. This CDR3 reads CASSQGRLLPQHF. CDR3 DNA: TGTGCCAGCAGTCAGGGGAGGTTGCTGCCCCAGCATTTT.

In the case of this clone: Its ends do not fully match the called genes, so a read error is possible. In the same sample, other DNA sequences code for this CDR3. CDR3 protein: CASSEAAGGGYNEQFF. The CDR3 DNA is TGCGCCAGCAGTGAAGCAGCGGGAGGGGGGTACAATGAGCAGTTCTTC. The rearrangement uses TRBV6-1 and TRBJ2-1; 10 nucleotides match TRBD2. The germline CDR1 and CDR2 sequences are MNHNS and SASEGT. This CDR3 region has 16 residues.

Worth noting for this clone: Since the CDR3 does not end with the conserved phenylalanine or tryptophan, this likely comes from a read error. The chain joins TRBV6-1 to TRBJ2-1; D possibly matches TRBD1 or TRBD2 (5 bases each). The CDR3 sequence is 15 residues long. From germline, CDR1 is MNHNS and CDR2 SASEGT. Trimming shortened V by 6 bases and J by 6 bases, and 18 bases separated the two germline ends. The CDR3 region is CASSSGTAPGNEQFL. The CDR3, as DNA: TGTGCCAGCAGCTCAGGGACCGCCCCCGGCAATGAGCAGTTCTTA.

This clone was found many times. One base away lies a much larger clone, so this may be a sequencing read error. This chain links TRBV7-2 with TRBJ2-7; D uncertain. The CDR3 covers 12 residues. Germline V lookup: CDR1 SGHTA, CDR2 FQGNSA. The CDR3 bases are TGTGCCAGCAGCCCAGACTTCTACGAGCAGTGCTTC. As protein: CASSPDFYEQCF.

This clone is classed as medium-sized. The chain has TRBV20-1 and TRBJ1-2; D is unclear. The CDR3 is made up of 12 amino acids. The V end was cut by 6 bases, the J end by 4 bases, with 12 bases between. CDR1 is DFQATT, CDR2 SNEGSKA, per germline (reference sequence). CDR3 nucleotides: TGCAGTGCCCAGCCGGCGACCTATGGCTACACCTTC. This encodes CSAQPATYGYTF.

This chain links TRBV11-2 with TRBJ1-2; no clear D. The CDR3 length is 14 residues. Trimming pared 1 base from V and 0 bases from J, leaving 6 bases between. CDR1 and CDR2 (germline): SGHAT, FQNNGV. The CDR3 spells CASSLGGANYGYTF. CDR3 DNA: TGTGCCAGCAGCTTAGGTGGGGCTAACTATGGCTACACCTTC. Filled out from reference TRBV11-2 and TRBJ1-2, the complete variable domain reads EAGVAQSPRYKIIEKRQSVAFWCNPISGHATLYWYQQILGQGPKLLIQFQNNGVVDDSQLPKDRFSAERLKGVDSTLKIQPAKLEDSAVYLCASSLGGANYGYTFGSGTRLTVV.

Judged by abundance, this clone is medium-sized. The V call is TRBV2, the J call TRBJ2-7, with D tentatively TRBD1 (5 bases). The CDR3 is 15 residues long. Looked up from germline, CDR1 is SNHLY and CDR2 is FYNNEI. V gave up 7 bases and J gave up 1 base, with 17 bases separating them. CDR3 coding DNA: TGTGCCAGCAACGCCCCACAGGACGGTTCCTACGAGCAGTACTTC. Its translation: CASNAPQDGSYEQYF.

This sequence joins TRBV20-1 and TRBJ2-1, with 9 positions matching TRBD1. Germline CDR1 and CDR2: DFQATT and SNEGSKA (reference sequence). With 6 bases clipped from V and 1 base from J, the junction kept 7 bases outside the gene matches. The CDR3 covers 15 residues. The CDR3 region has the DNA TGCAGTGCCCTTCCCGGGACAGGGTCCTACAATGAGCAGTTCTTC. Amino acid sequence: CSALPGTGSYNEQFF.

There are many counts of this clone. This chain joins TRBV10-3 and TRBJ1-1; 7 bases are shared with TRBD1. Trimming took 7 bases from V and 3 from J; bases not matched to a gene: 8. Germline lookup yields CDR1 ENHRY and CDR2 SYGVKD. CDR3 length: 14 residues. The DNA of the CDR3 is TGTGCCATCAAAGGTGAGGGGGCGTACACTGAAGCTTTCTTT. As protein: CAIKGEGAYTEAFF.